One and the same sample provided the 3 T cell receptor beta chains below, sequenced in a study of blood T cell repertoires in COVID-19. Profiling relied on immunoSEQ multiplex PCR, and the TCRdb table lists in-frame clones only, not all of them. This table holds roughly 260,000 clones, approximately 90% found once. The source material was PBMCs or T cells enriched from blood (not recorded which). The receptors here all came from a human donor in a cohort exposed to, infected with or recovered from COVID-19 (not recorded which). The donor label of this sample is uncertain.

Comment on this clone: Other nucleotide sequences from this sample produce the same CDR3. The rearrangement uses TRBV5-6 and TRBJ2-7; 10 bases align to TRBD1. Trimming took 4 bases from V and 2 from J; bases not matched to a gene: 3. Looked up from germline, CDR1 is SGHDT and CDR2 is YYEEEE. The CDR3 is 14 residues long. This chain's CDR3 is CASSPGTGAYEQYF. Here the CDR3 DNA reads TGTGCCAGCAGCCCCGGGACAGGGGCCTACGAGCAGTACTTC. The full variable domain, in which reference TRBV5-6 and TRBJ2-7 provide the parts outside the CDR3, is DAGVTQSPTHLIKTRGQQVTLRCSPKSGHDTVSWYQQALGQGPQFIFQYYEEEERQRGNFPDRFSGHQFPNYSSELNVNALLLGDSALYLCASSPGTGAYEQYFGPGTRLTVT.

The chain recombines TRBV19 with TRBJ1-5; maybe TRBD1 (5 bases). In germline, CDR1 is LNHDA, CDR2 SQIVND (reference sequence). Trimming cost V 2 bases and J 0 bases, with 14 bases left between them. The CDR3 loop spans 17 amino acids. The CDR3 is CASSILDSISSNQPQHF. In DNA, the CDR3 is TGTGCCAGTAGTATACTTGACAGTATTTCTAGCAATCAGCCCCAGCATTTT.

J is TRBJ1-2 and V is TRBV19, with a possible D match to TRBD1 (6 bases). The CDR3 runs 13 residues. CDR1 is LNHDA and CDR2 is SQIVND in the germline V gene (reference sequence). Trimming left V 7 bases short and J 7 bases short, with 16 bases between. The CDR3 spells CASTPGARGGYTF. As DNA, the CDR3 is TGTGCCAGTACCCCAGGGGCACGGGGTGGCTACACCTTC.